This TCR beta chain was identified in a study of regulatory T cells in long-lasting Graves disease. This clonotype was counted only a few times. This sample's time point: newly diagnosed GD, antithyroid drugs for less than 3 months. PBMC RNA served as the TCR library source. Construction of TCR beta libraries relied on iRepertoire HTBI primers and on Arm-PCR targeting CDR3 regions. TCRdb called the multiplex PCR reads again in MiXCR, with one record for every CDR3 protein. The sample has about 220,000 distinct CDR3 sequences; around 16% are singletons. Germline V lookup: CDR1 MGHDK, CDR2 SYGVNS. J was trimmed by 1 base and V by 10 bases; bases with no gene match: 4. The CDR3 loop spans 13 amino acids.

Sequencing used peripheral blood mononuclear cells (PBMCs), obtained at new diagnosis, from a patient treated with antithyroid drugs. V and J are TRBV25-1 and TRBJ2-3; 8 bases align to TRBD1. The receptor comes from a female donor with Graves disease. The CDR3 DNA follows: TGTGCCACACAGGGGGGAGGCACAGATACGCAGTATTTT. It yields the protein CATQGGGTDTQYF.